What follows are 8 T cell receptor beta chains derived from one specimen sequenced in a study of blood T cells in healthy people across ages (dated by TCRdb to 2015 to 2017). Receptor amplification or capture employed 5' RACE. A second PCR of roughly 6 to 11 cycles was run with a J-beta primer mix and a sample-barcoded 5' primer. The public sequencing data were trimmed at Q25 with fastp and processed into clonotypes with MiXCR by TCRdb, which kept only in-frame beta chains. Each CDR3 protein appears once, grouped with its most common genes and DNA. In this sample the table shows fewer than 2 million distinct CDR3 sequences, 30% to 40% of which occur a single time. The leading ten clones occupy more than 20% of the sample. The sequencing sample was made of blood. The receptors come from a human donor in good health.

This clonotype was seen more than once but under ten times. At one end the junction does not follow the germline gene, possibly because of a read error. The chain carries TRBV7-2 and TRBJ2-1, with 11 nucleotides matching TRBD2. The CDR3 contains 15 residues. Germline lookup yields CDR1 SGHTA and CDR2 FQGNSA. The CDR3 sequence: CASSSSGGSFNEQFF. The DNA of the CDR3 is TGTGCCAGCAGCTCTAGCGGGGGGTCCTTCAATGAGCAGTTCTTC.

Comment on this clonotype: The junction departs from the called germline gene at one end, perhaps through a read error. The chain uses TRBV12-5 and TRBJ2-1, with D tentatively TRBD1 or TRBD2 (5 bases each). The CDR3 totals 16 residues. Germline loops: CDR1 LGHNT, CDR2 FRNRAP. This CDR3 is CASGLQVGDPYDEQFF. Here the CDR3 DNA reads TGTGCTAGTGGTTTGCAGGTGGGGGACCCCTACGATGAGCAGTTCTTC.

This clonotype was counted only a few times. J is TRBJ2-4 and V is TRBV28; the D is unclear. The J call may be incorrect, as the DNA end agrees better with TRBJ2-7. Germline CDR1 and CDR2: MDHEN and SYDVKM. The CDR3 consists of 13 residues. The CDR3 sequence is CASQIGNSYEQYF. CDR3 bases: TGTGCCAGCCAGATAGGTAACTCCTACGAGCAGTACTTC.

This clonotype was counted once. The chain couples TRBV7-2 to TRBJ2-3; TRBD2 is a possible D gene (6 bases). The CDR3 is made up of 16 amino acids. Germline loops: CDR1 SGHTA, CDR2 FQGNSA. V was clipped by 5 bases and J by 6 bases, with 21 bases between them. The CDR3 DNA reads TGTGCCAGCAGCCCTATGGGGACTCCCGTCGGGGATACGCAGTATTTT. It translates to CASSPMGTPVGDTQYF.

This clonotype has a handful of counts. The chain is built from TRBV25-1 and TRBJ2-1; 13 bases are a match to TRBD2. V trimming: 8 bases; J trimming: 5 bases; junction bases outside the gene matches: 3. CDR3 length equals 14 residues. Germline lookup yields CDR1 MGHDK and CDR2 SYGVNS. The CDR3 bases are TGTGCCAGCCAGACTAGCGGGGGGAACAATGAGCAGTTCTTC. Protein: CASQTSGGNNEQFF.

The chain has TRBV5-1 and TRBJ1-5; TRBD1 agrees at 9 bases. The V gene end was trimmed by 0 bases and the J gene end by 7 bases; junction bases not matched to a gene: 5. Germline-derived CDR1 and CDR2 are SGHRS and YFSETQ. The CDR3 has 15 residues. CDR3 in DNA: TGCGCCAGCAGCTTGGAGGGACAGGGTGAACAGCCCCAGCATTTT. Its translation: CASSLEGQGEQPQHF.

This clonotype was counted between two and nine times. V gene TRBV7-2 combines with J gene TRBJ1-2, with TRBD1 as a possible D gene (6 bases). Trimming left V 4 bases short and J 4 bases short, with 13 bases between. This CDR3 is built from 14 residues. Germline V lookup: CDR1 SGHTA, CDR2 FQGNSA. The CDR3 region has the DNA TGTGCCAGCAGCTCCGACAACAGGGTCTATGGCTACACCTTC. Residues: CASSSDNRVYGYTF.

This clonotype was observed at least ten times. J is TRBJ2-7 and V is TRBV29-1; 10 bases fit TRBD1. The CDR3 spans 14 residues. V lost 3 bases and J lost 1; bases outside the gene matches: 3. Germline values: CDR1 SQVTM, CDR2 ANQGSEA. The CDR3 DNA reads as TGCAGCGTTGATCTGGGACAGGGGTCCTACGAGCAGTACTTC. Its translation: CSVDLGQGSYEQYF.